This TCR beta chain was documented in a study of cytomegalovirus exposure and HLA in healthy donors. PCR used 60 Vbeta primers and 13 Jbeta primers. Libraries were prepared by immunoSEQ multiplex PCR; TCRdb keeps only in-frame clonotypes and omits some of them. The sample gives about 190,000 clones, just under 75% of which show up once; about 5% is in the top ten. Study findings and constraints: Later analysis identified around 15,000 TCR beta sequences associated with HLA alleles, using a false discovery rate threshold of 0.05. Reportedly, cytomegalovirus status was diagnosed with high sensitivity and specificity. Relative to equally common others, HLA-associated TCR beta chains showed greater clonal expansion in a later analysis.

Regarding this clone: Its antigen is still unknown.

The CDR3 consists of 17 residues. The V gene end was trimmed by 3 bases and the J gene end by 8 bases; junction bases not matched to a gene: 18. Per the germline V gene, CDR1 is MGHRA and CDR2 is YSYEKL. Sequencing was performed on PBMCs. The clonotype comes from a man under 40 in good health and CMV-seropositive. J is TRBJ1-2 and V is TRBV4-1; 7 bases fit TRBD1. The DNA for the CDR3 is TGCGCCAGCAGCCAGAGGCCTGCCGACAGGGTCCCTAGCGGCTACACCTTC. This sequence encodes CASSQRPADRVPSGYTF.